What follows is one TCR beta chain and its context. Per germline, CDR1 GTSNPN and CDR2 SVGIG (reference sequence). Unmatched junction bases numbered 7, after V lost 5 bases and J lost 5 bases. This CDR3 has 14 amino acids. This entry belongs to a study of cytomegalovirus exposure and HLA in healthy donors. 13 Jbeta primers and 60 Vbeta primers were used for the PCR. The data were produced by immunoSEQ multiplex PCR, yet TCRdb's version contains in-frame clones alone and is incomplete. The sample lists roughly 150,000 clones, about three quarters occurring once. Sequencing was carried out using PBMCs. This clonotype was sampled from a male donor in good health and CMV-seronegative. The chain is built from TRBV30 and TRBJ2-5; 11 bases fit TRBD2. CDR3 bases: TGTGCCTGGGCGATAGCGGGGGGGCTTGAGACCCAGTACTTC. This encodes CAWAIAGGLETQYF.